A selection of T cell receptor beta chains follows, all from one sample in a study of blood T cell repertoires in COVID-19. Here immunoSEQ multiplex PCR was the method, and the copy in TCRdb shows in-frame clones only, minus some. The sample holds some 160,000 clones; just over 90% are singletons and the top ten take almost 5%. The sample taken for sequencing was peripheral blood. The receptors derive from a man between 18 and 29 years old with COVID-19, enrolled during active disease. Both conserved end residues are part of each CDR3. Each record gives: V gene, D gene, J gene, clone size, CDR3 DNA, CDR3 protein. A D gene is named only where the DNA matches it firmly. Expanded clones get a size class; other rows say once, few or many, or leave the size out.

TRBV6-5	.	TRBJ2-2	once	TGTGCCAGCAGTTACGACTGGACCGGGGAGCTGTTTTTT	CASSYDWTGELFF
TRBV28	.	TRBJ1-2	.	TGTGCCAGCAGTTTCAGTGCGGGGCGGTCCTATGGCTACACCTTC	CASSFSAGRSYGYTF
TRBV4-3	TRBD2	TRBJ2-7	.	TGCGCCAGCAGCCAAGAAGGTAGCGGGAGGGACGAGCAGTACTTC	CASSQEGSGRDEQYF
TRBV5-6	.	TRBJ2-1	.	TGTGCCAGCACCCTCATTAGCGAAAGAGAGCAGTTCTTC	CASTLISEREQFF
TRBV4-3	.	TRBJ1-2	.	TGCGCCAGCAGCCAAGAAAAAGGGAGCTATGGCTACACCTTC	CASSQEKGSYGYTF
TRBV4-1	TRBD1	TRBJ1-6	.	TGCGCCAGCAGCCACGAACCGGACAGGGGTAATTCACCCCTCCACTTT	CASSHEPDRGNSPLHF
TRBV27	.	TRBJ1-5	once	TGTGCCAGCAGTTTATACTCACGTACAGACAATCAGCCCCAGCATTTT	CASSLYSRTDNQPQHF
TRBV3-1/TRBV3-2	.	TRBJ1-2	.	TGTGCCAGCAGCCAAGGCCTCAACTCCGAAGGCTACACCTTC	CASSQGLNSEGYTF
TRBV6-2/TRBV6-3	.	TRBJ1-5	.	TGTGCCAGCAGTACCCCAGGGATCGATCAGCCCCAGCATTTT	CASSTPGIDQPQHF
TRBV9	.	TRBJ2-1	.	TGTGCCAGCAGCGTAGGTGGGCAGCTACATGAGCAGTTCTTC	CASSVGGQLHEQFF
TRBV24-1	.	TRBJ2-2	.	TGTGCCACCTCTGGACGGGGGCGGGAGACAACCGGGGAGCTGTTTTTT	CATSGRGRETTGELFF
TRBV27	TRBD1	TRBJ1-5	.	TGTGCCAGTGGCCTGGGACAGGGCACTAATCAGCCCCAGCATTTT	CASGLGQGTNQPQHF
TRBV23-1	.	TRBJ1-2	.	TGCGCCAGCAGTCGGCCGCCCAGCTATGGCTACACCTTC	CASSRPPSYGYTF
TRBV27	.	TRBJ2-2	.	TGCGCCAGCAGTTCCCGACTCGGCAGTGGGACCGGGGAGCTGTTTTTT	CASSSRLGSGTGELFF
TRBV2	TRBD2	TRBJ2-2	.	TGTGCCACGAAGGCGGGTAGCGGGAGGGCGAACACCGGGGAGCTGTTTTTT	CATKAGSGRANTGELFF
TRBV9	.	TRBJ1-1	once	TGTGCCAGCAGCGTAGTGGCGGGGTCGAGCACTGAAGCTTTCTTT	CASSVVAGSSTEAFF